This T cell receptor (beta chain) was captured by sequencing in a study of T cell responses to AZD1222 COVID-19 vaccine. Notes on the study in general: No day 14 peak samples; only post-peak repertoires were characterized.

Clones were sequenced by immunoSEQ multiplex PCR, and TCRdb holds only the in-frame ones, with some missing. The table includes about 76,000 clones, roughly 80% detected once. As for this clone: The antigen is unknown.

The germline CDR1 and CDR2 sequences are MNHNY and SVGAGI (reference sequence). The V end lost 7 bases, the J end lost 5 bases, and 14 bases lay between the germline ends. The length of the CDR3 is 14 residues. This TCR was sampled from an adult who received the MenACWY meningococcal vaccine as a control. Material: peripheral blood, obtained 28 days after the second dose of the MenACWY control vaccine. V and J are TRBV6-6 and TRBJ1-4; the D is unclear. In DNA, the CDR3 is TGTGCCAGCAAATCTTCTGGGCGAAATGAAAAACTGTTTTTT. This codes for CASKSSGRNEKLFF.